One T cell receptor beta chain is described in this entry. Trimming took 0 bases from V and 4 from J; bases not matched to a gene: 9. The CDR3 covers 16 residues. The germline gives CDR1 SGHTA, CDR2 FQGNSA. Under the authors' procedure: Reference gene primer amplification yielded estimated nucleated cell counts. Only in-frame clones appear in the TCRdb table, and some are missing; sequencing was by immunoSEQ multiplex PCR. V, J and clone size were drawn from that table, and D and trimming were deduced from the DNA. There are 65,000 to 85,000 clones in the sample; about 88% occur only once, and approximately 20% lies in the top ten. The data originate from a study of blood T cell repertoires in COVID-19. The wider study: The United States, Italy and Spain supplied acute and convalescent COVID-19 samples.

The specimen sequenced was peripheral blood. The J gene is TRBJ2-7, the V gene TRBV7-2; 7 positions match TRBD2. The TCR comes from a human donor in a cohort sampled during active COVID-19. CDR3 in DNA: TGTGCCAGCAGCTTAGCGCCGCGGGAGATGGGGTACGAGCAGTACTTC. Amino acid sequence: CASSLAPREMGYEQYF. Looking up the rest from reference TRBV7-2 and TRBJ2-7 gives the full variable domain: GAGVSQSPSNKVTEKGKDVELRCDPISGHTALYWYRQSLGQGLEFLIYFQGNSAPDKSGLPSDRFSAERTGGSVSTLTIQRTQQEDSAVYLCASSLAPREMGYEQYFGPGTRLTVT.